In its sample, the clone carrying this T cell receptor beta chain was seen many times. What it recognizes is unknown. The sample originates from a study of early T cells in non-severe SARS-CoV-2 infection. Study findings and constraints: A preference for anti-spike CD8 responses marked VDJdb matching, which missed private and CD4 specificities.

Individual cDNA molecules received unique molecular identifiers. One entry per CDR3 protein results from TCRdb running MiXCR on the 5' RACE reads. The sample shows about 35,000 distinct CDR3 sequences, about 7% of them seen only once. The CDR3 has 16 residues. Losses at the gene ends were 4 bases for V and 4 bases for J; bases not matched to a gene: 11. Germline CDR1 and CDR2: MGHRA and YSYEKL. The V call is TRBV4-1, the J call TRBJ2-5, with 8 bases fitting TRBD1. Sequencing input: whole blood. The receptor was derived from an adult who was a healthcare worker with PCR-confirmed SARS-CoV-2 infection or an uninfected control (not recorded which). In nucleotides, the CDR3 is TGCGCCAGCAGCCTCCAGGGCCAGGGGGCGAGAGAGACCCAGTACTTC. Protein: CASSLQGQGARETQYF.